This T cell receptor (beta chain) was observed in a study of T cells in Graves' hyperthyroidism and ophthalmopathy. The CDR3 has 16 amino acids. In germline, CDR1 is LNHNV, CDR2 YYDKDF (reference sequence). V was clipped by 0 bases and J by 2 bases, with 13 bases between them. This clonotype appeared many times. RNA transcripts yielded amplified TCR beta CDR3 regions. A first-round RT-PCR of the TCR CDR3 used the HTBI primer set. TCRdb independently ran MiXCR on the multiplex PCR reads; one entry per CDR3 protein. This table has hundreds of thousands of distinct CDR3 sequences, about 17% appearing once.

This TCR derives from a woman aged 18 to 35 with Graves' ophthalmopathy. The specimen sequenced was blood. This chain connects TRBV15 to TRBJ2-5; D not certain. This chain's CDR3 is CATSRDLMAAQETQYF. DNA for the CDR3: TGTGCCACCAGCAGAGATTTAATGGCGGCACAAGAGACCCAGTACTTC.